This T cell receptor (beta chain) appears in the sequencing data of a study of vaccination effects on CD4 cells after COVID-19. Findings and limits, study-wide: Convalescent post-vaccine spike-reactive clones were mostly newly vaccine-induced. By a late point after vaccination, infection- and vaccine-induced clones had shrunk markedly through clonal contraction.

Libraries were prepared by immunoSEQ multiplex PCR; TCRdb keeps only in-frame clonotypes and omits some of them. The sample lists 40,000 to 50,000 clones; around 80% were seen once. Before sequencing, viral peptide pools were used by the ViraFEST assay to expand antigen-specific CD4+ T cells. Investigators separated out CD4+ T cells once about 10 days of culture had passed. The infection with SARS-CoV-2 (confirmed by PCR) occurred in this person between March and December 2020. Half-medium exchanges with IL-2 medium took place on days 3 and 7. V lost 5 bases and J 5 bases, leaving 13 bases between the germline ends. Germline CDR1 reads SGHTA; CDR2 reads FQGTGA. The CDR3 runs 13 residues. About this clone itself: The antigen is not known.

This TCR was sampled from a human donor who had a prior SARS-CoV-2 infection. Sequencing used CD4+ T cells from PBMCs cultured with a peptide pool, obtained before COVID-19 vaccination. This chain connects TRBV7-3 to TRBJ2-7, with a weak D call TRBD2 (6 bases). Written as DNA, the CDR3 is TGTGCCAGCAGCCGAGGCGGAGGGGACGAGCAGTACTTC. This encodes CASSRGGGDEQYF.